This T cell receptor (beta chain) was observed in a study of blood T cell repertoires in COVID-19. Study information: Acute and convalescent COVID-19 specimens originated in the United States, Italy and Spain. PBMCs, B-cell-depleted T cells, or T cells were the source of the cDNA or gDNA that made up the material.

As originally analysed: Estimation of nucleated cell counts relied on the amplification of reference gene primers. The repertoire was sequenced with immunoSEQ multiplex PCR; TCRdb's copy has only in-frame clones and lacks some. That table furnishes V, J and clone size, whereas the DNA furnished D and trimming. This sample yields roughly 120,000 clones, of which about 72% are seen a single time; more than 7.5% belongs to the top ten. The clonotype comes from a woman aged 55-69 years with acute or convalescent COVID-19. The sequenced material came from peripheral blood.

This chain's CDR3 is CASSRDSKNYGYTF. DNA for the CDR3: TGCGCCAGCAGCCGGGACAGTAAGAACTATGGCTACACCTTC. V gene TRBV5-1 combines with J gene TRBJ1-2, with TRBD1 matching over 7 bases. The CDR3 is 14 residues long. Trimming cost V 4 bases and J 2 bases; bases outside gene matches: 5. Germline CDR1 and CDR2: SGHRS and YFSETQ.